The source of this TCR beta chain is a study of T cells in Graves' hyperthyroidism and ophthalmopathy. V was shortened by 5 bases and J by 0 bases, with 9 bases between the two germline ends. There are 15 residues in the CDR3. CDR1 is KGHDR and CDR2 is SFDVKD in the germline V gene. Researchers took RNA transcripts and amplified the TCR beta CDR3 regions from them. When the TCR CDR3 underwent first-round RT-PCR, the HTBI primer set was used. Each CDR3 protein gets one entry after TCRdb re-called the multiplex PCR reads with MiXCR. This table holds roughly 500,000 distinct CDR3 sequences, around 13% found once. This clonotype has just a few counts.

This rearrangement joins TRBV24-1 to TRBJ2-2; D ambiguous. Sequenced sample: blood. The sequence derives from a woman in her twenties or thirties with Graves' hyperthyroidism that later progressed to Graves' ophthalmopathy. The CDR3 reads CATSVTVPNTGELFF. CDR3 DNA: TGTGCCACCAGTGTAACAGTCCCGAACACCGGGGAGCTGTTTTTT.